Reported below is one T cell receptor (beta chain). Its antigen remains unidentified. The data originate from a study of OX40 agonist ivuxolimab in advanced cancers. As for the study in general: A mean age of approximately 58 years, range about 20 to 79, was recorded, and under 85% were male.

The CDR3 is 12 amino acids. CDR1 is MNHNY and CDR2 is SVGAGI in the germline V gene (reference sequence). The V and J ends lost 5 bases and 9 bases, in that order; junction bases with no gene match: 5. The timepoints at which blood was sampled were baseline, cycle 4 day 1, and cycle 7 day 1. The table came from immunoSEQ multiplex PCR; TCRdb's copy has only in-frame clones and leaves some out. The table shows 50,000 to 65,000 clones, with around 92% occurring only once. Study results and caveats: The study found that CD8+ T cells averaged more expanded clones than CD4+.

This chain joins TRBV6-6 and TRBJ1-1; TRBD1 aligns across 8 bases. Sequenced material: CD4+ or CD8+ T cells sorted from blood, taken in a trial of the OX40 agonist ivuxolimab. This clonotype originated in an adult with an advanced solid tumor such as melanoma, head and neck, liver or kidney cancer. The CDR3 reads CASSPGTGKAFF. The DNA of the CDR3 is TGTGCCAGCAGTCCAGGGACAGGTAAAGCTTTCTTT.